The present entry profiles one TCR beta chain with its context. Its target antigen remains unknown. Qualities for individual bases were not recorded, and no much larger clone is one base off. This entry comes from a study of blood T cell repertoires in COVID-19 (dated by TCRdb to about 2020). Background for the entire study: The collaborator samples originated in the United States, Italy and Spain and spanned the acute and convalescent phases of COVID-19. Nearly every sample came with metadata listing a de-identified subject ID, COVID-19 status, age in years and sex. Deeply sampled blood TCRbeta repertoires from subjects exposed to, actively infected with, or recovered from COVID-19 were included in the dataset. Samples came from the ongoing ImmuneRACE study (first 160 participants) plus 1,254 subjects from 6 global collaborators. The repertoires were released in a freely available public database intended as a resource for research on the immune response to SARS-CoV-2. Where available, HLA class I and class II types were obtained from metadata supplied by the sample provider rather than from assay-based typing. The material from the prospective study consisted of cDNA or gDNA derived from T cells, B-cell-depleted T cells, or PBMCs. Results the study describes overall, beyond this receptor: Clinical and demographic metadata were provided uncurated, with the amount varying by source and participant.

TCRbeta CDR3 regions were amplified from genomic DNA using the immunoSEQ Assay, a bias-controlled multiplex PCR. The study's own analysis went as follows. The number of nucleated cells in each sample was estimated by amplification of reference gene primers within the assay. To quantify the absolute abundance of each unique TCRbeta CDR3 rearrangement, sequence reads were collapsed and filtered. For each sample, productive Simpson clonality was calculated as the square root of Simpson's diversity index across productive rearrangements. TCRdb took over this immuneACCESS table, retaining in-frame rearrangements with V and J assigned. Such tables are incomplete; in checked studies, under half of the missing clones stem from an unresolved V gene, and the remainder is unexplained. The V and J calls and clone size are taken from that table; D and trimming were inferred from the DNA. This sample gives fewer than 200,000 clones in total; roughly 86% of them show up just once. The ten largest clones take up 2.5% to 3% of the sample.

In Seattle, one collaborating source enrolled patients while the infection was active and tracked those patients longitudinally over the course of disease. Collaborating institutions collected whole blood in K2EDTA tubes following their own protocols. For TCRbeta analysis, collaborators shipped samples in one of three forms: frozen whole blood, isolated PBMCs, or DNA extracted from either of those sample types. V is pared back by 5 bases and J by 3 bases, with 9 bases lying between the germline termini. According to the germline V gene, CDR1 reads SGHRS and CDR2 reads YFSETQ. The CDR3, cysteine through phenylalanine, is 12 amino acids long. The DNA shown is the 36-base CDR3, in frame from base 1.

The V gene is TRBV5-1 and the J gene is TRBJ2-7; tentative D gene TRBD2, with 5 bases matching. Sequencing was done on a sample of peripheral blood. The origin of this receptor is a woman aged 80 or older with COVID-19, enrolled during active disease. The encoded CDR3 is CASSTDYYEQYF. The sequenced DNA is TGCGCCAGCAGTACCGACTACTACGAGCAGTACTTC. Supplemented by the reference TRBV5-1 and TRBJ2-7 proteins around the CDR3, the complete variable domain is KAGVTQTPRYLIKTRGQQVTLSCSPISGHRSVSWYQQTPGQGLQFLFEYFSETQRNKGNFPGRFSGRQFSNSRSEMNVSTLELGDSALYLCASSTDYYEQYFGPGTRLTVT.